Listed below are T cell receptor beta chains from one sample, sequenced in a study of blood T cell repertoires in COVID-19. Profiling relied on immunoSEQ multiplex PCR, and the TCRdb table lists in-frame clones only, not all of them. The profile shows some 77,000 clones, around 90% of them singletons. What was sequenced was peripheral blood. The receptors were gathered from a woman at least 80 years old with active or convalescent COVID-19. CDR3s include the opening cysteine and the closing phenylalanine or tryptophan. Each record gives: V gene, J gene, CDR3 protein.

V: TRBV6-2/TRBV6-3; J: TRBJ1-2; CDR3: CASSPPGQLRGYGYTF
V: TRBV28; J: TRBJ1-5; CDR3: CASGLGRGQPQHF
V: TRBV5-1; J: TRBJ1-3; CDR3: CASSPDIGNTIYF
V: TRBV9; J: TRBJ2-3; CDR3: CASDREGQTDTQYF
V: TRBV9; J: TRBJ2-7; CDR3: CASSRDGRTQGVREQYF
V: TRBV7-2; J: TRBJ2-6; CDR3: CASSPREGGSSGANVLTF
V: TRBV11-2; J: TRBJ1-4; CDR3: CASSLTPGQGYEKLFF
V: TRBV28; J: TRBJ1-2; CDR3: CASSFGDREGYGYTF
V: TRBV6-1; J: TRBJ2-3; CDR3: CASSETEQGVYGSTDTQYF
V: TRBV27; J: TRBJ2-7; CDR3: CASSIRPGLAIRRSYEQYF
V: TRBV24-1; J: TRBJ2-1; CDR3: CATSAGGSQDEQFF
V: TRBV7-3; J: TRBJ2-3; CDR3: CASSLNQAGAGDTQYF
V: TRBV6-2/TRBV6-3; J: TRBJ2-5; CDR3: CASSPFSTGKETQYF
V: TRBV28; J: TRBJ2-7; CDR3: CSSSRDNGVQYF
V: TRBV25-1; J: TRBJ2-7; CDR3: CASRGDRGEQYF
V: TRBV28; J: TRBJ1-2; CDR3: CASSLPGGYGYTF
V: TRBV6-5; J: TRBJ1-1; CDR3: CASSPPFGEVAFF
V: TRBV19; J: TRBJ2-1; CDR3: CASSLLSGRAGKSYNEQFF
V: TRBV16; J: TRBJ2-1; CDR3: CASSQRTGFNEQFF
V: TRBV4-3; J: TRBJ2-5; CDR3: CASSQDHRNFQETQYF
V: TRBV28; J: TRBJ2-2; CDR3: CASRGYSGRGTGELFF
V: TRBV6-2/TRBV6-3; J: TRBJ1-5; CDR3: CASSSQLQPQHF
V: TRBV6-5; J: TRBJ2-7; CDR3: CASERGTYEQYF
V: TRBV7-2; J: TRBJ1-1; CDR3: CASSSPFRDAAFF
V: TRBV28; J: TRBJ2-7; CDR3: CASSSGTGQNEQYF
V: TRBV29-1; J: TRBJ1-1; CDR3: CSQFPLPGQGARNTEAFF
V: TRBV27; J: TRBJ2-5; CDR3: CASSSRLVGTQYF
V: TRBV29-1; J: TRBJ2-7; CDR3: CSATRGYEQYF
V: TRBV3-1/TRBV3-2; J: TRBJ2-1; CDR3: CASEGGGSGRVGNEQFF
V: TRBV28; J: TRBJ1-5; CDR3: CASRQDPLPNQPQHF
V: TRBV27; J: TRBJ1-3; CDR3: CASSLFGNSGNTIYF
V: TRBV10-3; J: TRBJ1-6; CDR3: CAISESMEGNSPLHF
V: TRBV6-2/TRBV6-3; J: TRBJ2-7; CDR3: CASSTDGVSSYEQYF
V: TRBV11-2; J: TRBJ2-7; CDR3: CASSFGTSSYEQYF
V: TRBV2; J: TRBJ1-4; CDR3: CASSDLGGFNEKLFF
V: TRBV7-3; J: TRBJ2-3; CDR3: CASSSQPGLAATDTQYF
V: TRBV11-2; J: TRBJ2-7; CDR3: CASSSQGYEQYF
V: TRBV5-1; J: TRBJ2-7; CDR3: CASSSDQGKYEQYF
V: TRBV2; J: TRBJ1-1; CDR3: CASSTRRGGGNTEAFF
V: TRBV24-1; J: TRBJ2-1; CDR3: CATSDLPGGSNEQFF
V: TRBV25-1; J: TRBJ2-7; CDR3: CASSDPSVYEQYF
V: TRBV21-1; J: TRBJ2-3; CDR3: CASSGRTDTDTQYF
V: TRBV5-1; J: TRBJ2-7; CDR3: CASSAGVAEGQYF
V: TRBV5-4; J: TRBJ1-3; CDR3: CASSLGGDRGPGNTIYF
V: TRBV5-1; J: TRBJ2-7; CDR3: CASSRGDSYEQYF
V: TRBV7-8; J: TRBJ2-2; CDR3: CASSPTGTSGRNTGELFF
V: TRBV6-6; J: TRBJ2-5; CDR3: CASRDTGFQETQYF
V: TRBV7-8; J: TRBJ2-7; CDR3: CASSFGRNSYEQYF
V: TRBV3-1/TRBV3-2; J: TRBJ1-3; CDR3: CASSPGMGNTIYF
V: TRBV9; J: TRBJ1-4; CDR3: CASSDGPLNEKLFF
V: TRBV29-1; J: TRBJ1-1; CDR3: CSVEPGRGGAFF
V: TRBV7-3; J: TRBJ2-2; CDR3: CASSPAGGPDTGELFF